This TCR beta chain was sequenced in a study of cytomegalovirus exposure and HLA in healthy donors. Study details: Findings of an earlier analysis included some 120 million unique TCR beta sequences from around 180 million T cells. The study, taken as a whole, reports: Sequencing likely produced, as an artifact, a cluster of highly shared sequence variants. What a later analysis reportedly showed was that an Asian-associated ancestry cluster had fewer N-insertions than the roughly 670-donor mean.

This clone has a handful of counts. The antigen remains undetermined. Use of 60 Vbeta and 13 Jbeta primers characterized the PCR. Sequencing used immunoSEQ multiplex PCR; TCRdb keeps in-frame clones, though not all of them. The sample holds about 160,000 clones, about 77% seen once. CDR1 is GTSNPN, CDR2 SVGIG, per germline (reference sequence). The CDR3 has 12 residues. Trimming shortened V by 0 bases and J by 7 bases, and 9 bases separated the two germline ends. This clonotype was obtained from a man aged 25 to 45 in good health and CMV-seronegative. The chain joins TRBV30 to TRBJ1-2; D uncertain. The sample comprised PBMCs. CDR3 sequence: CAWSVASSGYTF. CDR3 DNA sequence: TGTGCCTGGAGTGTGGCTTCTAGTGGCTACACCTTC.